What follows describes a single T cell receptor (beta chain). CDR3 length: 15 residues. The ends were cut back, 4 bases at V and 0 bases at J, with 10 bases in the middle. From germline, CDR1 is MDHEN and CDR2 SYDVKM. This specimen belongs to a study of blood T cell repertoires in COVID-19. Only in-frame clones appear in the TCRdb table, and some are missing; sequencing was by immunoSEQ multiplex PCR. The sample shows some 400,000 clones, about 87% of them seen only once. The sequence derives from a human donor in a cohort sampled during active COVID-19. What was sequenced was peripheral blood. V is TRBV28 and J is TRBJ1-5, with a tentative D call TRBD1 (6 bases). The DNA of the CDR3 is TGTGCCAGCAGTTCGGGACACAATAGCAATCAGCCCCAGCATTTT. It codes for CASSSGHNSNQPQHF.